This T cell receptor (beta chain) was identified during a study of blood T cell repertoires in COVID-19. The authors' processing: From reference gene primer amplification, estimates of nucleated cell counts were derived. Using immunoSEQ multiplex PCR, the repertoire was profiled, and TCRdb retains in-frame clones only, with some absent. V, J and clone size were drawn from that table, and D and trimming were deduced from the DNA. The sample has around 300,000 clones; under 90% are singletons. The CDR3 has 15 residues. CDR1 ENHRY and CDR2 SYGVKD come from the germline V gene. V lost 0 bases and J 6 bases, leaving 12 bases between the germline ends. Across about two dozen US areas, participants ranged in age from about 18 to 100 years. Participant-given clinical history determined each cohort assignment. The recovered donors of Cohort 3 showed two negative PCRs, clearance, or symptom resolution.

The rearrangement joins TRBV10-3 to TRBJ2-1, with a weak D call TRBD2 (6 bases). This clonotype was sampled from a woman aged 60-75 years who had recovered from COVID-19. Sequenced sample: PBMCs or T cells enriched from blood (not recorded which). The CDR3 DNA follows: TGTGCCATCAGTGAGTCCTTACCGGGAGTCAATGAGCAGTTCTTC. It codes for CAISESLPGVNEQFF.